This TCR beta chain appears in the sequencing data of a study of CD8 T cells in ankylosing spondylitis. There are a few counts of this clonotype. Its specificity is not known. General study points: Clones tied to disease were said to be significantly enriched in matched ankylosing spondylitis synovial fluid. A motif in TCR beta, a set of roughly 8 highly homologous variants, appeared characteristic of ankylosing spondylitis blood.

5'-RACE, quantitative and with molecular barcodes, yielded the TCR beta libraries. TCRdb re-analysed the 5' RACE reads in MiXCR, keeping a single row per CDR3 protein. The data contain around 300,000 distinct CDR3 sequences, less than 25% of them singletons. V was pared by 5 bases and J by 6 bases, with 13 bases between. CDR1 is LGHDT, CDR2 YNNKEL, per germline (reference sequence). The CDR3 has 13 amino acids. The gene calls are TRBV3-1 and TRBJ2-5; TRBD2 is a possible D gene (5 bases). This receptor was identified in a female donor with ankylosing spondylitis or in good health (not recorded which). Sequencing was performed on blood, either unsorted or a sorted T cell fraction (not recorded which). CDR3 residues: CASSSSSGKTQYF. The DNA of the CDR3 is TGTGCCAGCAGCTCAAGTTCGGGGAAGACCCAGTACTTC.